This TCR beta chain was identified during a study of T cell responses to AZD1222 COVID-19 vaccine. Across the whole study: Pooled samples include second doses given at about 4 or 12 weeks. Findings and limits, study-wide: Most donors were white British and more were female, and clonal diversity was possibly underestimated. Close to half of all spike-specific TCRs reportedly target regions of the variants that are unmutated. Two AZD1222 doses significantly raised spike-specific TCR breadth and depth over controls.

This clone has only one observation. Its antigen is still unknown. The V gene's germline CDR1 is SGHDT and CDR2 YYEEEE. Trimming removed 1 base from V and 6 bases from J; junction bases left unmatched: 3. This CDR3 is built from 15 residues. The table came from immunoSEQ multiplex PCR; TCRdb's copy has only in-frame clones and leaves some out. The table includes 150,000 or so clones, 85% to 90% detected once. Sequencing was performed on peripheral blood, taken on day 0 of AZD1222 vaccination. J is TRBJ2-1 and V is TRBV5-6, with TRBD2 matching 11 bases. The sequence was collected from an adult in good health. CDR3 region: CASSLTSGGFNEQFF. CDR3 DNA sequence: TGTGCCAGCAGCTTGACTAGCGGGGGATTCAATGAGCAGTTCTTC.